A selection of T cell receptor beta chains follows, all from one sample in a study of blood T cell repertoires in COVID-19. The table came from immunoSEQ multiplex PCR; TCRdb's copy has only in-frame clones and leaves some out. The table has around 700,000 clones, more than 80% seen once. Sequenced: peripheral blood. These receptors were obtained from a woman aged 18-29 years with acute or convalescent COVID-19. Both conserved end residues are part of each CDR3. A D gene is named only where the DNA matches it firmly. Expanded clones get a size class; other rows say once, few or many, or leave the size out.

TRBV21-1	TRBJ2-1	.	.	TGTGCCATCCGCAGGGATGAGCAGTTCTTC	CAIRRDEQFF
TRBV6-6	TRBJ1-1	TRBD1	.	TGTGCCAGCAGTTATGGGACAGCCACGAACACTGAAGCTTTCTTT	CASSYGTATNTEAFF
TRBV27	TRBJ2-1	.	.	TGTGCCATTGGCCGGGGGAGCTACAATGAGCAGTTCTTC	CAIGRGSYNEQFF
TRBV10-3	TRBJ2-7	TRBD1	few	TGTGCCATCAGTGGGACCTCCAAAGGGGGCGAGGGGAGCCCCTACGAGCAGTACTTC	CAISGTSKGGEGSPYEQYF
TRBV7-8	TRBJ1-2	TRBD1	.	TGTGCCAGCACCCGACAGGGAAATGGCTACACCTTC	CASTRQGNGYTF
TRBV7-9	TRBJ2-7	.	.	TGTGCCAGCAGCCCGGTCTCCTCCTACGAGCAGTACTTC	CASSPVSSYEQYF
TRBV30	TRBJ2-7	TRBD1	.	TGTGCCTGGAGTGAACCGGGACAGGGTTATCTCGAGCAGTACTTC	CAWSEPGQGYLEQYF
TRBV6-5	TRBJ2-7	TRBD1	.	TGTGCCAGCAGCCTAAACCGGGACAGGGTCCACGAGCAGTACTTC	CASSLNRDRVHEQYF
TRBV6-5	TRBJ1-2	TRBD1	.	TGTGCCAGCAGTACGCCAGGGGGCGGCTATGGCTACACCTTC	CASSTPGGGYGYTF
TRBV2	TRBJ1-5	.	.	TGTGCCAGCAGCAAGTACCAGGGAGGAGAGCCCCAGCATTTT	CASSKYQGGEPQHF
TRBV3-1/TRBV3-2	TRBJ1-4	.	.	TGTGCCAGCAGCCACTATTCGGGACTTTATAATGAAAAACTGTTTTTT	CASSHYSGLYNEKLFF
TRBV6-1	TRBJ2-7	TRBD1	.	TGTGCCAGCACTCCGCCAGGGGGAATGGGCGAGCAGTACTTC	CASTPPGGMGEQYF
TRBV30	TRBJ2-7	TRBD2	.	TGTGCCTGCGGGGAGGGCGAGCAGTACTTC	CACGEGEQYF
TRBV4-2	TRBJ1-1	TRBD1	.	TGTGCCAGCAGATACGACAGGGGGAGTACTGAAGCTTTCTTT	CASRYDRGSTEAFF
TRBV28	TRBJ1-5	TRBD1	.	TGTGCCAGCAGTTTCACCGGGACAGCCTTAAATCAGCCCCAGCATTTT	CASSFTGTALNQPQHF
TRBV4-2	TRBJ1-2	.	.	TGTGCCAGCAGCCTAGGACAGAGCAGGGTCGATGGCTACACCTTC	CASSLGQSRVDGYTF
TRBV6-5	TRBJ2-5	.	.	TGTGCCAGCAGTCGGGACTCCCAAGAGACCCAGTACTTC	CASSRDSQETQYF
TRBV19	TRBJ1-5	.	.	TGTGCCAGTAGTATTTCCGATCAGCCCCAGCATTTT	CASSISDQPQHF
TRBV7-6	TRBJ2-7	TRBD2	few	TGTGCCAGCAGCGCACGACTAGCGGGGACCTACGAGCAGTACTTC	CASSARLAGTYEQYF